Listed below are T cell receptor beta chains from one sample, sequenced in a study of metastatic and nonmetastatic thyroid tumors. TCRdb re-called the PCR reads through MiXCR. The sample includes about 39,000 clones, approximately 19% seen only once; the top ten take around 16%. Sequencing was performed on blood. Receptors were obtained from a female donor with papillary thyroid cancer or a benign thyroid nodule (not recorded which). Some clones in this sample may be carry-over from other donors' samples. Each CDR3 is given with its conserved first and last residue. Fields, in order: J gene, CDR3 length, V gene, clone size, D gene, CDR3 protein, CDR3 DNA. The D gene is left open where the match is weak. For some rows the clone size is stated as once, few or many, or as a class when expanded; others skip it.

j_gene: TRBJ2-2
len: 12
v_gene: TRBV24-1
abundance: many
d_gene: NA
CDR3aa: CATSELTGELFF
CDR3nt: TGTGCCACCAGTGAACTCACGGGGGAGCTGTTTTTT

j_gene: TRBJ1-2
len: 15
v_gene: TRBV6-2/TRBV6-3
abundance: many
d_gene: NA
CDR3aa: CASRSDRPANYGYTF
CDR3nt: TGTGCCAGCAGATCCGACAGGCCAGCTAACTATGGCTACACCTTC

j_gene: TRBJ1-1
len: 14
v_gene: TRBV2
abundance: many
d_gene: NA
CDR3aa: CASRINGMNTEAFF
CDR3nt: TGTGCCAGCAGGATCAACGGAATGAACACTGAAGCTTTCTTT

j_gene: TRBJ2-3
len: 15
v_gene: TRBV6-1
abundance: many
d_gene: TRBD2
CDR3aa: CASSEDGGRPDTQYF
CDR3nt: TGTGCCAGCAGTGAAGATGGCGGGAGGCCAGATACGCAGTATTTT

j_gene: TRBJ1-1
len: 17
v_gene: TRBV2
abundance: many
d_gene: NA
CDR3aa: CATKGAFGGIVNTEAFF
CDR3nt: TGTGCCACGAAAGGCGCCTTCGGGGGGATAGTGAACACTGAAGCTTTCTTT

j_gene: TRBJ2-1
len: 18
v_gene: TRBV18
abundance: many
d_gene: TRBD2
CDR3aa: CASSRASGRASTYNEQFF
CDR3nt: TGTGCCAGCTCACGGGCTAGCGGGAGGGCCTCCACCTACAATGAGCAGTTCTTC

j_gene: TRBJ2-3
len: 12
v_gene: TRBV7-9
abundance: medium-sized
d_gene: TRBD1
CDR3aa: CASSLGQGTQYF
CDR3nt: TGTGCCAGCAGTTTGGGACAGGGGACGCAGTATTTT

j_gene: TRBJ2-1
len: 15
v_gene: TRBV28
abundance: many
d_gene: NA
CDR3aa: CASSLGTAGNNEQFF
CDR3nt: TGTGCCAGCAGTTTAGGGACAGCGGGGAACAATGAGCAGTTCTTC

j_gene: TRBJ1-4
len: 15
v_gene: TRBV20-1
abundance: NA
d_gene: TRBD1
CDR3aa: CSAPSRDRGLEKLFF
CDR3nt: TGCAGTGCTCCATCTCGGGACAGGGGGCTTGAAAAACTGTTTTTT

j_gene: TRBJ2-3
len: 16
v_gene: TRBV19
abundance: NA
d_gene: NA
CDR3aa: CASTPSRGISTYTQYF
CDR3nt: TGTGCCAGTACCCCCTCAAGGGGCATTAGCACATATACGCAGTATTTT

j_gene: TRBJ1-2
len: 15
v_gene: TRBV12-5
abundance: few
d_gene: NA
CDR3aa: CAIVLYTTELYGYTF
CDR3nt: TGTGCTATTGTTTTGTATACGACAGAGCTCTATGGCTACACCTTC

j_gene: TRBJ2-7
len: 14
v_gene: TRBV27
abundance: NA
d_gene: NA
CDR3aa: CASTRWTGDYEQYF
CDR3nt: TGTGCCAGCACCCGGTGGACCGGGGACTACGAGCAGTACTTC

j_gene: TRBJ1-5
len: 16
v_gene: TRBV19
abundance: NA
d_gene: NA
CDR3aa: CASTPQIADRIQNQHF
CDR3nt: TGTGCCAGTACCCCTCAGATTGCGGACAGAATTCAGAACCAGCATTTT

j_gene: TRBJ2-1
len: 15
v_gene: TRBV20-1
abundance: many
d_gene: TRBD2
CDR3aa: CSAPRPSGRFYEQFF
CDR3nt: TGCAGTGCTCCCCGACCTAGCGGGAGGTTTTATGAGCAGTTCTTC

j_gene: TRBJ2-3
len: 14
v_gene: TRBV28
abundance: few
d_gene: NA
CDR3aa: CASSGYPLLDTQYF
CDR3nt: TGTGCCAGCAGCGGATACCCATTACTAGATACGCAGTATTTT

j_gene: TRBJ2-5
len: 11
v_gene: TRBV6-1
abundance: medium-sized
d_gene: NA
CDR3aa: CASSEAETQYF
CDR3nt: TGTGCCAGCAGTGAGGCGGAGACCCAGTACTTC

j_gene: TRBJ2-5
len: 16
v_gene: TRBV10-3
abundance: many
d_gene: NA
CDR3aa: CATRQGGGNLQETQYF
CDR3nt: TGTGCCACTCGTCAGGGAGGTGGGAACCTCCAAGAGACCCAGTACTTC

j_gene: TRBJ1-2
len: 14
v_gene: TRBV2
abundance: NA
d_gene: NA
CDR3aa: CASSGDSTNYGYTF
CDR3nt: TGTGCCAGCAGTGGGGATAGCACTAACTATGGCTACACCTTC

j_gene: TRBJ2-1
len: 15
v_gene: TRBV5-1
abundance: many
d_gene: TRBD2
CDR3aa: CASSPGLAVYNEQFF
CDR3nt: TGCGCCAGCAGCCCGGGACTAGCGGTCTACAATGAGCAGTTCTTC

j_gene: TRBJ1-1
len: 14
v_gene: TRBV29-1
abundance: NA
d_gene: NA
CDR3aa: CSVAPLRENTEAFF
CDR3nt: TGCAGCGTTGCCCCCCTACGCGAGAACACTGAAGCTTTCTTT

j_gene: TRBJ2-3
len: 13
v_gene: TRBV9
abundance: many
d_gene: NA
CDR3aa: CASSVLETDTQYF
CDR3nt: TGTGCCAGCAGCGTCCTGGAAACAGATACGCAGTATTTT

j_gene: TRBJ1-2
len: 13
v_gene: TRBV7-3
abundance: NA
d_gene: NA
CDR3aa: CASSSEPGVGYTF
CDR3nt: TGTGCCAGCAGCTCCGAACCAGGGGTCGGCTACACCTTC

j_gene: TRBJ2-7
len: 15
v_gene: TRBV6-1
abundance: few
d_gene: NA
CDR3aa: CASSERLANTYEQYF
CDR3nt: TGTGCCAGCAGTGAAAGGTTAGCGAATACCTACGAGCAGTACTTC

j_gene: TRBJ1-2
len: 15
v_gene: TRBV7-2
abundance: NA
d_gene: NA
CDR3aa: CASSFVQAYIYGYTF
CDR3nt: TGTGCCAGCAGCTTCGTACAGGCCTACATTTATGGCTACACCTTC

j_gene: TRBJ1-1
len: 15
v_gene: TRBV29-1
abundance: NA
d_gene: NA
CDR3aa: CSVRYGGQSDTEAFF
CDR3nt: TGCAGCGTGCGATACGGGGGGCAATCGGACACTGAAGCTTTCTTT

j_gene: TRBJ2-1
len: 13
v_gene: TRBV6-1
abundance: NA
d_gene: NA
CDR3aa: CASRGTAYDEQFF
CDR3nt: TGTGCCAGTAGGGGTACCGCTTACGATGAGCAGTTCTTC

j_gene: TRBJ2-2
len: 18
v_gene: TRBV28
abundance: many
d_gene: TRBD1
CDR3aa: CTSRSPGTVLINTGEPFF
CDR3nt: TGTACCAGCAGATCCCCCGGGACAGTCCTAATCAACACCGGGGAGCCGTTTTTT

j_gene: TRBJ2-1
len: 16
v_gene: TRBV28
abundance: many
d_gene: NA
CDR3aa: CASSRRHQSSYNEQFF
CDR3nt: TGTGCCAGCAGCCGGCGACATCAAAGCTCCTACAATGAGCAGTTCTTC

j_gene: TRBJ2-1
len: 17
v_gene: TRBV6-6
abundance: NA
d_gene: TRBD2
CDR3aa: CAGSYTTSGRVNNEQFF
CDR3nt: TGTGCCGGCAGTTATACGACTAGCGGGAGGGTTAACAATGAGCAGTTCTTC

j_gene: TRBJ2-5
len: 12
v_gene: TRBV20-1
abundance: many
d_gene: TRBD1
CDR3aa: CSATGQAETQYF
CDR3nt: TGCAGTGCAACAGGACAGGCGGAGACCCAGTACTTC

j_gene: TRBJ2-7
len: 15
v_gene: TRBV4-3
abundance: many
d_gene: NA
CDR3aa: CASSHQQPVPYEQYF
CDR3nt: TGCGCCAGCAGCCACCAGCAGCCCGTCCCCTACGAGCAGTACTTC

j_gene: TRBJ2-7
len: 16
v_gene: TRBV4-1
abundance: many
d_gene: TRBD1
CDR3aa: CASSRDQGASSYEQYF
CDR3nt: TGCGCCAGCAGCCGTGATCAGGGGGCATCCTCCTACGAGCAGTACTTC

j_gene: TRBJ2-7
len: 13
v_gene: TRBV19
abundance: NA
d_gene: NA
CDR3aa: CASRGEGSVRQYF
CDR3nt: TGTGCCAGTAGAGGCGAGGGAAGTGTCAGGCAGTACTTC

j_gene: TRBJ1-5
len: 14
v_gene: TRBV30
abundance: NA
d_gene: NA
CDR3aa: CAWSVGLGEQPQHF
CDR3nt: TGTGCCTGGAGTGTAGGTTTGGGAGAACAGCCCCAGCATTTT

j_gene: TRBJ2-7
len: 15
v_gene: TRBV7-9
abundance: many
d_gene: NA
CDR3aa: CASSHQAAGYYEQYF
CDR3nt: TGTGCCAGCAGCCATCAGGCAGCAGGATACTACGAGCAGTACTTC

j_gene: TRBJ2-2
len: 14
v_gene: TRBV20-1
abundance: NA
d_gene: NA
CDR3aa: CSEYGKGNTGELFF
CDR3nt: TGCAGTGAGTACGGGAAAGGGAACACCGGGGAGCTGTTTTTT

j_gene: TRBJ1-4
len: 17
v_gene: TRBV5-1
abundance: NA
d_gene: NA
CDR3aa: CASIFGAGPRMLEKLFF
CDR3nt: TGCGCCAGCATCTTTGGGGCAGGGCCTAGAATGTTGGAAAAACTGTTTTTT

j_gene: TRBJ1-2
len: 15
v_gene: TRBV4-2
abundance: NA
d_gene: NA
CDR3aa: CASSQEHRDNYGYTF
CDR3nt: TGTGCCAGCAGCCAAGAGCACAGGGACAACTATGGCTACACCTTC

j_gene: TRBJ2-5
len: 14
v_gene: TRBV11-2
abundance: many
d_gene: TRBD2
CDR3aa: CASSPGTSGRSQYF
CDR3nt: TGTGCCAGCAGCCCCGGGACTAGCGGGAGGTCCCAGTACTTC

j_gene: TRBJ1-3
len: 14
v_gene: TRBV6-1
abundance: many
d_gene: NA
CDR3aa: CASRSRPSGNTIYF
CDR3nt: TGTGCCAGCAGATCCAGACCCTCTGGAAACACCATATATTTT

j_gene: TRBJ2-3
len: 15
v_gene: TRBV28
abundance: NA
d_gene: NA
CDR3aa: CASSFSGSGLDTQYF
CDR3nt: TGTGCCAGCAGTTTCTCGGGATCGGGGCTAGATACGCAGTATTTT

j_gene: TRBJ2-1
len: 15
v_gene: TRBV7-9
abundance: many
d_gene: TRBD1
CDR3aa: CASRKVITGADEQFF
CDR3nt: TGTGCCAGCAGGAAAGTAATTACAGGGGCGGATGAGCAGTTCTTC

j_gene: TRBJ2-7
len: 15
v_gene: TRBV20-1
abundance: NA
d_gene: NA
CDR3aa: CSARETGAGPAEQYF
CDR3nt: TGCAGTGCTAGAGAAACGGGGGCAGGCCCGGCGGAGCAGTACTTC

j_gene: TRBJ2-2
len: 15
v_gene: TRBV4-3
abundance: many
d_gene: NA
CDR3aa: CASSQAGVVSGELFF
CDR3nt: TGCGCCAGCAGCCAAGCCGGGGTAGTTTCCGGGGAGCTGTTTTTT

j_gene: TRBJ1-5
len: 15
v_gene: TRBV20-1
abundance: NA
d_gene: NA
CDR3aa: CSAQVDTWRNQPQHF
CDR3nt: TGCAGTGCTCAGGTGGACACCTGGCGAAATCAGCCCCAGCATTTT

j_gene: TRBJ2-1
len: 14
v_gene: TRBV6-2/TRBV6-3
abundance: few
d_gene: NA
CDR3aa: CASSPLPGRNEQFF
CDR3nt: TGTGCCAGCAGCCCTCTCCCAGGGCGAAATGAGCAGTTCTTC

j_gene: TRBJ1-2
len: 13
v_gene: TRBV28
abundance: few
d_gene: NA
CDR3aa: CASIGGMLWSYTF
CDR3nt: TGTGCCAGCATTGGCGGAATGCTATGGAGCTACACCTTC

j_gene: TRBJ1-4
len: 14
v_gene: TRBV6-1
abundance: many
d_gene: NA
CDR3aa: CASSLGGTDEKLFF
CDR3nt: TGTGCCAGCAGTCTAGGGGGGACGGATGAAAAACTGTTTTTT

j_gene: TRBJ2-7
len: 13
v_gene: TRBV28
abundance: many
d_gene: TRBD1
CDR3aa: CASSPPGQGKQYF
CDR3nt: TGTGCCAGCAGTCCGCCTGGACAGGGGAAGCAGTACTTC

j_gene: TRBJ1-3
len: 14
v_gene: TRBV14
abundance: NA
d_gene: NA
CDR3aa: CASSRGACGNTMYF
CDR3nt: TGTGCCAGCAGCCGCGGGGCTTGTGGAAACACCATGTATTTT

j_gene: TRBJ2-4
len: 15
v_gene: TRBV4-2
abundance: NA
d_gene: NA
CDR3aa: CASSQEAIAKNIQYF
CDR3nt: TGTGCCAGCAGCCAAGAAGCAATAGCCAAAAACATTCAGTACTTC

j_gene: TRBJ1-5
len: 13
v_gene: TRBV6-1
abundance: NA
d_gene: NA
CDR3aa: CASSGRANETQHF
CDR3nt: TGTGCCAGCTCGGGCAGGGCCAATGAGACCCAGCATTTT

j_gene: TRBJ2-3
len: 17
v_gene: TRBV20-1
abundance: NA
d_gene: TRBD1
CDR3aa: CSYQTIGQGVGTDTQYF
CDR3nt: TGCAGTTACCAAACAATCGGACAGGGCGTAGGGACAGATACGCAGTATTTT

j_gene: TRBJ1-3
len: 16
v_gene: TRBV6-1
abundance: many
d_gene: TRBD1
CDR3aa: CASRTGTASSGNTIYF
CDR3nt: TGTGCCAGCAGAACCGGGACAGCGAGCTCTGGAAACACCATATATTTT

j_gene: TRBJ1-6
len: 13
v_gene: TRBV5-4
abundance: many
d_gene: TRBD1
CDR3aa: CASSLDRDSPLHF
CDR3nt: TGTGCCAGCAGCCTGGACAGGGACTCACCCCTCCACTTT

j_gene: TRBJ2-3
len: 15
v_gene: TRBV6-1
abundance: few
d_gene: NA
CDR3aa: CASSSRWGSIDTQYF
CDR3nt: TGTGCCAGCTCCTCCCGGTGGGGTAGCATAGATACGCAGTATTTT

j_gene: TRBJ2-3
len: 13
v_gene: TRBV7-9
abundance: many
d_gene: NA
CDR3aa: CASSLPRTLGQYF
CDR3nt: TGTGCCAGCAGCCTCCCACGGACTTTAGGGCAGTATTTT